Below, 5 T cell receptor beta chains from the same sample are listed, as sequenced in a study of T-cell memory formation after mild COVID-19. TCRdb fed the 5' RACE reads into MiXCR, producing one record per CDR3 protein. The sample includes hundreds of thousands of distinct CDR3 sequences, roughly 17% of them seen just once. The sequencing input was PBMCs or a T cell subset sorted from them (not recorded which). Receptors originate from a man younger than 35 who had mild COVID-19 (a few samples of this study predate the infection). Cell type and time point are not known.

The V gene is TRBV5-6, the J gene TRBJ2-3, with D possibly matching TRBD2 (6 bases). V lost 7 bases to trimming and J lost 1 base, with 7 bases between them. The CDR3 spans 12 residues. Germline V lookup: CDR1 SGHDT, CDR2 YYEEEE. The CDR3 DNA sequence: TGTGCCAGCGAGCGGGGCACAGATACGCAGTATTTT. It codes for CASERGTDTQYF. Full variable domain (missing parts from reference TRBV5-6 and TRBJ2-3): DAGVTQSPTHLIKTRGQQVTLRCSPKSGHDTVSWYQQALGQGPQFIFQYYEEEERQRGNFPDRFSGHQFPNYSSELNVNALLLGDSALYLCASERGTDTQYFGPGTRLTVL.

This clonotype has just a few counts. This CDR3 is CASSLAVAAKETQYF. In DNA form, the CDR3 reads TGCGCCAGCAGCTTGGCAGTAGCGGCCAAAGAGACCCAGTACTTC. The chain uses TRBV5-1 and TRBJ2-5, with D perhaps matching TRBD2 (6 bases). This CDR3 is 15 amino acids long. Trimming removed 0 bases at V and 3 bases at J, with 12 bases between. CDR1 is SGHRS, CDR2 YFSETQ, per germline.

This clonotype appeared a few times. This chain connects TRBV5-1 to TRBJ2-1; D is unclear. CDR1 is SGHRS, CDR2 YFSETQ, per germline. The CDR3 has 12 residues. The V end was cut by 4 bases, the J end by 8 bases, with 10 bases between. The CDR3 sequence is CASSRNSDEQFF. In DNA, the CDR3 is TGCGCCAGCAGCCGCAACTCTGATGAGCAGTTCTTC.

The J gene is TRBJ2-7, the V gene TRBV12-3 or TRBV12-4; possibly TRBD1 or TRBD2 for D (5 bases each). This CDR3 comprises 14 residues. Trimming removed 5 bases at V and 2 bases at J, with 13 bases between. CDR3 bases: TGTGCCAGCAGTACCGGGACGGCGACCTACGAGCAGTACTTC. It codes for CASSTGTATYEQYF.

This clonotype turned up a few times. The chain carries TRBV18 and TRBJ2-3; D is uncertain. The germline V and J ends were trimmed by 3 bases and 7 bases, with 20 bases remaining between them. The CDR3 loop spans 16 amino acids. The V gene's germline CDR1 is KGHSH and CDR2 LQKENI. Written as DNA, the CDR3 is TGTGCCAGCTCACCCACTGGGCAGCGTTCACCTAATACGCAGTATTTT. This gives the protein CASSPTGQRSPNTQYF.